The T cell receptor beta chain described here comes from a study of vaccination and CD4 T cells after COVID-19. The wider study: Convalescent cases consisted of six males and four females, of whom two were Hispanic. The authors used overlapping spike peptides from SARS-CoV-2, HCoV-NL63, HCoV-OC43 and HCoV-229E to stimulate cells.

Notes on this clonotype: The antigen is unknown.

The Oncomine TCR Beta short-read assay was applied to DNA of cultured CD4+ T cells. Genomic DNA was drawn out of CD4+ T cells grown in culture. TCRdb fed the PCR reads into MiXCR, producing one record per CDR3 protein. The repertoire holds around 25,000 distinct CDR3 sequences, roughly three fifths seen once, with about an eighth in the top ten. Whole-study findings and limits: Within the convalescent patients, a median about 89% of the SARS-CoV-2-reactive clones were ones that appeared only post-vaccination.

CDR1 LNHDA and CDR2 SQIVND come from the germline V gene (reference sequence). V was cut by 11 bases and J by 10 bases, with 34 bases left in between. The CDR3 is made up of 17 amino acids. Treatment meaning: approximately nine-day PBMC culture with coronavirus spike peptide pools or control peptides (ViraFEST assay). This clonotype was obtained from a human donor who received a COVID-19 vaccine. This chain links TRBV19 with TRBJ2-3; D is possibly TRBD1 or TRBD2 (6 bases each). Specimen: CD4+ T cells from blood, cultured in vitro, collected after SARS-CoV-2 vaccination. DNA for the CDR3: TGTGCCGGTCCGGCAAAGGGGGGTGGGAGCCTCGCCCTTTCGCAGTATTTT. Translating it yields CAGPAKGGGSLALSQYF. Based on the CDR3 plus reference TRBV19 and TRBJ2-3, the full variable domain is DGGITQSPKYLFRKEGQNVTLSCEQNLNHDAMYWYRQDPGQGLRLIYYSQIVNDFQKGDIAEGYSVSREKKESFPLTVTSAQKNPTAFYLCAGPAKGGGSLALSQYFGPGTRLTVL.